These 16 T cell receptor beta chains came from one sample sequenced in a study of blood T cell repertoires in COVID-19. Assay used: immunoSEQ multiplex PCR; TCRdb lists only in-frame clones, some missing. The table includes hundreds of thousands of clones, about 90% detected once. The sequenced sample was peripheral blood. Source of these receptors: a man aged 18 to 29 with COVID-19, enrolled during active disease.

V usage is TRBV9 and J usage is TRBJ2-7; tentative D call: TRBD2 (5 bases). CDR1 SGDLS and CDR2 YYNGEE come from the germline V gene. The CDR3 has 15 amino acids. The V end lost 2 bases, the J end lost 4 bases, and 16 bases lay between the germline ends. The CDR3 DNA sequence: TGTGCCAGCAGCGTCACGGGAAATAGTTTGTACGAGCAGTACTTC. Its translation is CASSVTGNSLYEQYF.

V and J are TRBV30 and TRBJ2-1; D call uncertain. CDR3 length: 13 amino acids. Germline lookup yields CDR1 GTSNPN and CDR2 SVGIG (reference sequence). Trimming removed 2 bases at V and 6 bases at J, with 11 bases between. The CDR3 DNA sequence: TGTGCCTGGAGTCTCAGTAAAACCAATGAGCAGTTCTTC. Its protein product is CAWSLSKTNEQFF.

The sample holds a few counts of this clone. V and J are TRBV11-3 and TRBJ1-6; TRBD1 agrees at 7 bases. This CDR3 spans 13 amino acids. V trimming: 4 bases; J trimming: 8 bases; junction bases outside the gene matches: 2. Germline V gene sequence: CDR1 SGHNT, CDR2 YENEEA. CDR3 DNA: TGTGCCAGCAGCTCCAGGGGGTATTCACCCCTCCACTTT. It translates to CASSSRGYSPLHF.

The chain employs TRBV30 and TRBJ2-1, with D hard to call. CDR1 is GTSNPN, CDR2 SVGIG, per germline (reference sequence). V gave up 0 bases and J gave up 6 bases, with 6 bases separating them. The CDR3 runs 12 residues. Written as DNA, the CDR3 is TGTGCCTGGAGTGTTTGGAGCAATGAGCAGTTCTTC. It yields the protein CAWSVWSNEQFF.

In its sample, this clone was seen a few times. The V call is TRBV30, the J call TRBJ1-5; 9 bases line up with TRBD1. J lost 7 bases, V lost 2 bases, and 12 bases had no gene match. CDR1 and CDR2 from the germline V gene are GTSNPN and SVGIG (reference sequence). This CDR3 has 16 residues. The CDR3 protein is CAWSYSTGGGIQPQHF. CDR3 nucleotides: TGTGCCTGGAGTTACTCTACAGGGGGCGGTATACAGCCCCAGCATTTT.

J is TRBJ2-1 and V is TRBV5-5; 11 bases line up with TRBD2. V lost 2 bases, J lost 11 bases, and 6 bases stayed unmatched. Germline-derived CDR1 and CDR2 are SGHKS and YYEKEE (reference sequence). The CDR3 sequence is 14 residues long. CDR3 region: CASSLEGLAGKQFF. CDR3 sequence (DNA): TGTGCCAGCAGCTTAGAAGGACTAGCGGGTAAGCAGTTCTTC.

The chain employs TRBV2 and TRBJ1-3; D is perhaps TRBD1 (6 bases). Germline lookup yields CDR1 SNHLY and CDR2 FYNNEI. CDR3 length equals 17 residues. With 2 bases removed from V and 2 bases from J, the gap between germline ends came to 16 bases. CDR3 protein: CASSEWMGAGAGNTIYF. CDR3 bases: TGTGCCAGCAGTGAATGGATGGGTGCAGGGGCTGGAAACACCATATATTTT.

The chain uses TRBV19 and TRBJ2-7; D might be TRBD2 (6 bases). Deletions cut 9 bases from V and 2 bases from J, with 8 bases between. This CDR3 is built from 11 residues. CDR1 LNHDA and CDR2 SQIVND come from the germline V gene (reference sequence). The CDR3 is CASGTPYEQYF. CDR3 sequence (DNA): TGTGCCAGCGGGACTCCCTACGAGCAGTACTTC.

The chain combines TRBV29-1 with TRBJ1-1; no firm D call. Trimming cost V 6 bases and J 5 bases, with 10 bases left between them. Germline loops: CDR1 SQVTM, CDR2 ANQGSEA. The CDR3 consists of 11 residues. The CDR3 nucleotides are TGCAGCGTACCGGCGGAGACTGAAGCTTTCTTT. This gives the protein CSVPAETEAFF.

V is TRBV5-1 and J is TRBJ1-4, with 9 nucleotides matching TRBD1. The CDR3 extends over 15 amino acids. Germline CDR1 reads SGHRS; CDR2 reads YFSETQ. Germline trimming cut 1 base from V and 7 bases from J; bases unmatched to any gene: 5. CDR3 in amino acids: CASSLIQGAGEKLFF. The CDR3 DNA follows: TGCGCCAGCAGCTTGATACAGGGGGCGGGTGAAAAACTGTTTTTT.

V gene TRBV7-8 combines with J gene TRBJ1-4; 10 bases map to TRBD1. The junction had 8 bases not matched to a gene; V was cut back by 1 base and J by 6 bases. The CDR3 runs to 17 residues. Germline V CDR1 and CDR2: SGHVS, FQNEAQ. This chain's CDR3 is CASSLDPETGGDEKLFF. In nucleotides, the CDR3 is TGTGCCAGCAGCTTAGATCCGGAGACAGGGGGCGATGAAAAACTGTTTTTT.

The V and J genes are TRBV7-9 and TRBJ2-7; D is perhaps TRBD2 (6 bases). The CDR3 extends over 13 amino acids. Germline V lookup: CDR1 SEHNR, CDR2 FQNEAQ (reference sequence). The germline V and J ends were trimmed by 5 bases and 2 bases, with 10 bases remaining between them. The CDR3 coding sequence is TGTGCCAGCAGCATTAGCGGTACCTACGAGCAGTACTTC. Its translation is CASSISGTYEQYF. Supplemented by reference TRBV7-9 and TRBJ2-7, the full variable domain reads DTGVSQNPRHKITKRGQNVTFRCDPISEHNRLYWYRQTLGQGPEFLTYFQNEAQLEKSRLLSDRFSAERPKGSFSTLEIQRTEQGDSAMYLCASSISGTYEQYFGPGTRLTVT.

This clone was seen just once. The chain employs TRBV28 and TRBJ1-4, with TRBD1 as a possible D gene (5 bases). This CDR3 comprises 15 residues. Germline CDR1 and CDR2: MDHEN and SYDVKM. Trimming removed 5 bases at V and 5 bases at J, with 15 bases between. CDR3 bases: TGTGCCAGCAGTGGGCCGGGACTCGGAAATGAAAAACTGTTTTTT. Amino acids: CASSGPGLGNEKLFF.

This chain joins TRBV6-1 and TRBJ1-6; perhaps TRBD1 as D (5 bases). Germline CDR1 MNHNS, CDR2 SASEGT. The CDR3 has 13 amino acids. V was clipped by 2 bases and J by 10 bases, with 9 bases between them. CDR3 region: CASSERGGSPLHF. Written as DNA, the CDR3 is TGTGCCAGCAGTGAAAGGGGTGGGTCACCCCTCCACTTT.

This rearrangement joins TRBV2 to TRBJ2-1, with 14 bases matching TRBD2. This CDR3 spans 15 amino acids. J was trimmed by 9 bases and V by 2 bases; bases with no gene match: 3. The germline gives CDR1 SNHLY, CDR2 FYNNEI. The DNA of the CDR3 is TGTGCCAGCAGTGAACAGGGACTAGCGGGAGTTGAGCAGTTCTTC. Amino acid sequence: CASSEQGLAGVEQFF. The variable domain in full, with the rest retrieved from reference TRBV2 and TRBJ2-1, is EPEVTQTPSHQVTQMGQEVILRCVPISNHLYFYWYRQILGQKVEFLVSFYNNEISEKSEIFDDQFSVERPDGSNFTLKIRSTKLEDSAMYFCASSEQGLAGVEQFFGPGTRLTVL.

This clone has only one observation. V and J are TRBV6-5 and TRBJ1-3, with 7 bases fitting TRBD1. The length of the CDR3 is 14 residues. CDR1 and CDR2 (germline): MNHEY, SVGAGI. Losses at the gene ends were 6 bases for V and 4 bases for J; bases not matched to a gene: 6. CDR3 in DNA: TGTGCCAGCAGAGGCAGGGGGTCAGGAAACACCATATATTTT. The encoded protein is CASRGRGSGNTIYF.